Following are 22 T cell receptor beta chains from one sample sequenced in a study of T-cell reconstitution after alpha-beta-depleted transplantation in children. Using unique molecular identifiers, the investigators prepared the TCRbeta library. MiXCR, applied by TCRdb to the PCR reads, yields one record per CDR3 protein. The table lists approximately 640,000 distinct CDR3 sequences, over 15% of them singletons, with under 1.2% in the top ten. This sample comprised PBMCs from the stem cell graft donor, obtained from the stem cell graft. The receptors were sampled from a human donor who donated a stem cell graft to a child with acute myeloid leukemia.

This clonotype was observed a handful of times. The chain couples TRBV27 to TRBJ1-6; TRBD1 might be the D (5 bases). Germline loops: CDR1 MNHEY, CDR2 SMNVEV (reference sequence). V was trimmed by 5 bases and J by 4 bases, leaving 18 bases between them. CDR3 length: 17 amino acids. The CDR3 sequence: CASSGASPGIYNSPLHF. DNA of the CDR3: TGTGCCAGCAGTGGGGCCTCACCCGGAATATATAATTCACCCCTCCACTTT.

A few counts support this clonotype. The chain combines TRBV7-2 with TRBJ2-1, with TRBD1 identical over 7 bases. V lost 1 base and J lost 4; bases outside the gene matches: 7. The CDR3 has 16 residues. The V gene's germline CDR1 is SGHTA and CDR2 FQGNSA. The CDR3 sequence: CASSLVPGQQYNEQFF. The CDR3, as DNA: TGTGCCAGCAGCTTAGTCCCGGGACAGCAGTACAATGAGCAGTTCTTC. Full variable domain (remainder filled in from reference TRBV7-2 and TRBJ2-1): GAGVSQSPSNKVTEKGKDVELRCDPISGHTALYWYRQSLGQGLEFLIYFQGNSAPDKSGLPSDRFSAERTGGSVSTLTIQRTQQEDSAVYLCASSLVPGQQYNEQFFGPGTRLTVL.

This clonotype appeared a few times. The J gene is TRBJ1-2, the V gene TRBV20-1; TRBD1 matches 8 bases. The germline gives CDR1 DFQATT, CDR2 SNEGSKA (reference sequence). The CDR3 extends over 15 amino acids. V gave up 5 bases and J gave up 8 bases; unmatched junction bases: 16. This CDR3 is CSASLNLDRVGGYTF. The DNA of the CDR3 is TGCAGTGCTTCCCTCAATTTGGACAGGGTCGGGGGCTACACCTTC.

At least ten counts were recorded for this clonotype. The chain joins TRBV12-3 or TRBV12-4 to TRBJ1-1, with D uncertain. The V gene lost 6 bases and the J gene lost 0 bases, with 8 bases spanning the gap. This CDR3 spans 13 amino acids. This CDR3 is CASRLMMNTEAFF. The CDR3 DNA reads TGTGCCAGCAGGCTGATGATGAACACTGAAGCTTTCTTT.

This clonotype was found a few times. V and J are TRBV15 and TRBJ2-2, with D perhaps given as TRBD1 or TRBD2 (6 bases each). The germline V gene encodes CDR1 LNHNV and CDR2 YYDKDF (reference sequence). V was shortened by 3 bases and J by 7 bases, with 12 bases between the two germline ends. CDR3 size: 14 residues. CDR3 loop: CATSRERGRGELFF. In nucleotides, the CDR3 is TGTGCCACCAGCAGGGAACGGGGGCGCGGGGAGCTGTTTTTT.

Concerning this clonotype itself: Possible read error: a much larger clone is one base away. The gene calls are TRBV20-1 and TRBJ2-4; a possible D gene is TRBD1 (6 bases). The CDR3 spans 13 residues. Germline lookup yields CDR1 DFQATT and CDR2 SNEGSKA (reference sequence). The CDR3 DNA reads TGCAGTTCCCAGGGGCAGGGAAGGAACATTCAGAACTTC. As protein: CSSQGQGRNIQNF.

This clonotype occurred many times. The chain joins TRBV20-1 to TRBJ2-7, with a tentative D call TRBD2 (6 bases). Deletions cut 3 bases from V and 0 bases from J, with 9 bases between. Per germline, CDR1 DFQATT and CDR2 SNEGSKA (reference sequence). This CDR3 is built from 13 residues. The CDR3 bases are TGCAGTGCTAGGGGACTGGTCTCCTACGAGCAGTACGTC. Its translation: CSARGLVSYEQYV.

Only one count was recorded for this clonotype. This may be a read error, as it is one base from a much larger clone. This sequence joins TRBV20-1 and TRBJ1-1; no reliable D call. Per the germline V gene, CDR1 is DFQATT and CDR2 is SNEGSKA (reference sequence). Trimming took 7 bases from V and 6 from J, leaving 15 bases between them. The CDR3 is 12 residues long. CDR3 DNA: TGCAGTGTGACCGAGTCGGACCCTGAAGCTTTCTTT. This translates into CSVTESDPEAFF.

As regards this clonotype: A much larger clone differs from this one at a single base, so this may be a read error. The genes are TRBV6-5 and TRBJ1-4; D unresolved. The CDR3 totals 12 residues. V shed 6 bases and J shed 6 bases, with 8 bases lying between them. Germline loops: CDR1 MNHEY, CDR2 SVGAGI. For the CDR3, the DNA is TGTGCCAGCAGGGCAGCGGATGAAAAACTGTTTTTT. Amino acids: CASRAADEKLFF.

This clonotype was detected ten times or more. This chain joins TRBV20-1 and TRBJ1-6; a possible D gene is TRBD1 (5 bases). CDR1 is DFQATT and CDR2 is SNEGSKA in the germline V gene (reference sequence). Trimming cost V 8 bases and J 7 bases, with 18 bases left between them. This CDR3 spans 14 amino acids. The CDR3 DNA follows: TGCAGTTCCAGACCGGGACGGCAAAATTCACCCCTCCACTTT. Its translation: CSSRPGRQNSPLHF.

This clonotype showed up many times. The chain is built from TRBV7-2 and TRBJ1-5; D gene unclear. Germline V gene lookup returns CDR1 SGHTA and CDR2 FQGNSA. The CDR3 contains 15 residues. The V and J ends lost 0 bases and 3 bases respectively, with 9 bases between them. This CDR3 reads CASSLAGRVNQPQHF. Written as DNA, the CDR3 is TGTGCCAGCAGCTTAGCAGGGCGGGTCAATCAGCCCCAGCATTTT.

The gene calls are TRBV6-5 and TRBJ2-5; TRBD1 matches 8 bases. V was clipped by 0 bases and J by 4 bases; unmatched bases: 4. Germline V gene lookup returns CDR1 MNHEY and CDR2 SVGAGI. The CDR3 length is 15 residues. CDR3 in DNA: TGTGCCAGCAGTTACTCGGGCAGGGGGCGAGAGACCCAGTACTTC. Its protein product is CASSYSGRGRETQYF.

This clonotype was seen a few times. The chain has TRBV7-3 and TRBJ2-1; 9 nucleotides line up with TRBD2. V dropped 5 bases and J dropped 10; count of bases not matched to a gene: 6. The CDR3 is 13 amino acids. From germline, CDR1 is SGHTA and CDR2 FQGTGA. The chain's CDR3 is CASSEQRGAEQFF. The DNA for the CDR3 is TGTGCCAGCAGCGAACAGCGGGGGGCAGAGCAGTTCTTC.

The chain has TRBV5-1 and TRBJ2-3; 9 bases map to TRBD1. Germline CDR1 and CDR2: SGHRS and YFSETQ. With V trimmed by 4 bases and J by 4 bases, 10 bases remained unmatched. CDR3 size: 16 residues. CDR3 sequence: CASSTSGTGQADTQYF. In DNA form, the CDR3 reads TGCGCCAGCAGCACATCCGGGACAGGGCAAGCAGATACGCAGTATTTT.

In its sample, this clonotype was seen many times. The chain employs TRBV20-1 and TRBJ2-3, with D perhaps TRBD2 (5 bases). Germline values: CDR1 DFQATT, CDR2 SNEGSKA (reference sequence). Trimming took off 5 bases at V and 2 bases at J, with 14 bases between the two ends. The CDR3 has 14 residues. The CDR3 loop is CSAAYKAATDTQYF. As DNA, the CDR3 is TGCAGTGCTGCGTACAAAGCGGCCACAGATACGCAGTATTTT.

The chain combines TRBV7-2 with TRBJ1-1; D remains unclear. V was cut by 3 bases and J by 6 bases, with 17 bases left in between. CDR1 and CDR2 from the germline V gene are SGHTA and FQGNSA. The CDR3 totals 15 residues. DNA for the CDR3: TGTGCCAGCAGCTTTGAGGGAGGCGAGCTCCCTGAAGCTTTCTTT. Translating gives CASSFEGGELPEAFF.

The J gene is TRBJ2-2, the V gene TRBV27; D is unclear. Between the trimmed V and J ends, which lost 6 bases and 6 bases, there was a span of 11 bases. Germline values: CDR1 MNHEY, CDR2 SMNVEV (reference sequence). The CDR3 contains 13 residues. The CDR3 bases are TGTGCCAGCAGGCACCAAGACGCCGGGGAGCTGTTTTTT. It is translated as CASRHQDAGELFF.

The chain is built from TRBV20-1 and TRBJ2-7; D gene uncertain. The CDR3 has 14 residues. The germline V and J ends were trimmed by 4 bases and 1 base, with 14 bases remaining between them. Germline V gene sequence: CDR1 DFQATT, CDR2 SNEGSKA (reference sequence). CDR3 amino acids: CSAIVGIGSYEQYF. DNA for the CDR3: TGCAGTGCTATAGTAGGCATTGGGTCCTACGAGCAGTACTTC.

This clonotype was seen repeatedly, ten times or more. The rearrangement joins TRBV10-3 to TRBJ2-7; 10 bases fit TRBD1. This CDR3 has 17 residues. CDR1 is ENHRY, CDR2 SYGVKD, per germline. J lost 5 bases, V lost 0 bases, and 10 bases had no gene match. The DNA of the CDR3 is TGTGCCATCAGTGAGTCGACTCTGCGGGACAGGGGAAACGAGCAGTACTTC. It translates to CAISESTLRDRGNEQYF.

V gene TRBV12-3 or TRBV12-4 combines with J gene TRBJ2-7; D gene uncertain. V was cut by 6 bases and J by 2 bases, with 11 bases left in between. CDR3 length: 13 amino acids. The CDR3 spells CASSPRRPYEQYF. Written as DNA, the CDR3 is TGTGCCAGCAGCCCCCGACGGCCCTACGAGCAGTACTTC.

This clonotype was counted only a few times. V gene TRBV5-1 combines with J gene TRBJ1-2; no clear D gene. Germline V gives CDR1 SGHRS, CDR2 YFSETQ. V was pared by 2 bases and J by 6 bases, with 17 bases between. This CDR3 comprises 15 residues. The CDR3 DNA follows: TGCGCCAGCAGCTTTGAGGGAATACTCATTAATGGCTACACCTTC. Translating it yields CASSFEGILINGYTF.

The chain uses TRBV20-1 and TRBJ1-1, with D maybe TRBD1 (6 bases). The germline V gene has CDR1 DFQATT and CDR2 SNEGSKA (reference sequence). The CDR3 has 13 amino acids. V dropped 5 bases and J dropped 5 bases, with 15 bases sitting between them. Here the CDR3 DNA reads TGCAGTGCTGGGGGTCGGGGGCGAACTGAAGCTTTCTTT. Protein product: CSAGGRGRTEAFF.